These 17 T cell receptor beta chains share one sample of origin, sequenced in a study of T cell responses to AZD1222 COVID-19 vaccine. Sequencing was performed with immunoSEQ multiplex PCR; in TCRdb, only in-frame clones are kept and a portion is missing. The repertoire holds more than 140,000 clones, more than 75% seen once, with 5% in the top ten. Sequences were derived from peripheral blood, sampled on day 0 of AZD1222 vaccination. The receptors derive from an adult in good health.

The gene calls are TRBV11-2 and TRBJ1-5, with D perhaps TRBD1 (6 bases). Trimming removed 6 bases at V and 3 bases at J, with 15 bases between. The CDR3 runs 15 residues. Per germline, CDR1 SGHAT and CDR2 FQNNGV. CDR3 residues: CASSQFTGYNQPQHF. As DNA, the CDR3 is TGTGCCAGCAGTCAATTCACAGGGTACAATCAGCCCCAGCATTTT. Supplemented by reference TRBV11-2 and TRBJ1-5, the full variable domain reads EAGVAQSPRYKIIEKRQSVAFWCNPISGHATLYWYQQILGQGPKLLIQFQNNGVVDDSQLPKDRFSAERLKGVDSTLKIQPAKLEDSAVYLCASSQFTGYNQPQHFGDGTRLSIL.

This clone has only a few counts. The chain links TRBV28 to TRBJ1-1, with TRBD1 matching over 9 bases. The germline V gene has CDR1 MDHEN and CDR2 SYDVKM. The trim removed 6 bases at V and 1 base at J, leaving 6 bases unmatched. CDR3 size: 15 residues. The CDR3 nucleotides are TGTGCCAGCAGAGCCAGGGACAGGGCGAACACTGAAGCTTTCTTT. Its translation: CASRARDRANTEAFF. Combining the CDR3 with reference TRBV28 and TRBJ1-1 gives the whole variable domain DVKVTQSSRYLVKRTGEKVFLECVQDMDHENMFWYRQDPGLGLRLIYFSYDVKMKEKGDIPEGYSVSREKKERFSLILESASTNQTSMYLCASRARDRANTEAFFGQGTRLTVV.

The chain combines TRBV5-1 with TRBJ2-1, with 10 bases fitting TRBD2. Germline assignment: CDR1 SGHRS and CDR2 YFSETQ. The CDR3 runs to 17 residues. J was trimmed by 3 bases and V by 5 bases; bases with no gene match: 11. The CDR3 DNA reads as TGCGCCAGCAGTCCGAGGGTAGCGGGAGGCGTCTACAATGAGCAGTTCTTC. It translates to CASSPRVAGGVYNEQFF.

The chain links TRBV5-8 to TRBJ2-1; D is possibly TRBD2 (6 bases). The CDR3 loop spans 15 amino acids. Trimming pared 2 bases from V and 0 bases from J, leaving 9 bases between. Germline-derived CDR1 and CDR2 are SGHTS and YDEGEE. The CDR3 region is CASSFALASYNEQFF. The CDR3 nucleotides read TGTGCCAGCAGCTTCGCACTAGCCTCCTACAATGAGCAGTTCTTC.

The chain joins TRBV28 to TRBJ1-4; D ambiguous. This CDR3 comprises 14 residues. Trimming left V 5 bases short and J 9 bases short, with 16 bases between. Germline values: CDR1 MDHEN, CDR2 SYDVKM. CDR3 coding DNA: TGTGCCAGCAGTATGAGTGCGACGGGGAAAAAACTGTTTTTT. Translating it yields CASSMSATGKKLFF.

The V call is TRBV27, the J call TRBJ2-3; 11 bases agree with TRBD2. The CDR3 consists of 16 residues. With V trimmed by 5 bases and J by 4 bases, 8 bases remained unmatched. Looked up from germline, CDR1 is MNHEY and CDR2 is SMNVEV (reference sequence). The CDR3 DNA follows: TGTGCCAGCAGTCCTACCCCGACTAGCGGGGCAGATACGCAGTATTTT. It specifies CASSPTPTSGADTQYF.

J is TRBJ2-3 and V is TRBV27; a possible D gene is TRBD1 (5 bases). Trimming cost V 2 bases and J 2 bases, with 20 bases left between them. Per germline, CDR1 MNHEY and CDR2 SMNVEV (reference sequence). This CDR3 comprises 18 residues. As DNA, the CDR3 is TGTGCCAGCAGTTTAAGGGTAGGGGTTCTAGGATCCACAGATACGCAGTATTTT. As protein: CASSLRVGVLGSTDTQYF.

This chain joins TRBV15 and TRBJ2-5; the D gene is possibly TRBD2 (5 bases). The CDR3 sequence is 13 residues long. V dropped 1 base and J dropped 6 bases, with 9 bases sitting between them. The germline V gene has CDR1 LNHNV and CDR2 YYDKDF (reference sequence). In DNA form, the CDR3 reads TGTGCCACCAGCAGAGCGAGGGAACAGACCCAGTACTTC. Translation: CATSRAREQTQYF.

This chain connects TRBV6-1 to TRBJ2-7; D might be TRBD2 (6 bases). Between the trimmed V and J ends, which lost 2 bases and 0 bases, there was a span of 11 bases. The length of the CDR3 is 15 residues. Looked up from germline, CDR1 is MNHNS and CDR2 is SASEGT. DNA of the CDR3: TGTGCCAGCAGTGAACACAGCGGGTACTCCTACGAGCAGTACTTC. Translating it yields CASSEHSGYSYEQYF.

V gene TRBV7-2 combines with J gene TRBJ2-6; D is possibly TRBD1 (6 bases). CDR1 and CDR2 (germline): SGHTA, FQGNSA. V was pared by 10 bases and J by 0 bases, with 16 bases between. The CDR3 runs to 16 residues. CDR3 sequence: CATPGHPSSGANVLTF. The CDR3 DNA is TGTGCCACCCCGGGACACCCTAGCTCTGGGGCCAACGTCCTGACTTTC.

V and J are TRBV20-1 and TRBJ2-3; D remains ambiguous. This CDR3 region has 10 residues. The germline V gene has CDR1 DFQATT and CDR2 SNEGSKA (reference sequence). Trimming removed 3 bases from V and 6 bases from J, with 4 bases in between. The CDR3 protein is CSARWDTQYF. The CDR3 DNA reads as TGCAGTGCTAGGTGGGATACGCAGTATTTT.

This chain uses TRBV2 with TRBJ2-1, with D hard to call. V was cut by 1 base and J by 4 bases, with 8 bases left in between. Germline V gene data show CDR1 as SNHLY and CDR2 as FYNNEI. The CDR3 length is 14 residues. CDR3 nucleotides: TGTGCCAGCAGTGAAGGAGAGAGATACAATGAGCAGTTCTTC. Its translation is CASSEGERYNEQFF.

In DNA, the CDR3 is TGCAGCGTTGATGGGCGGGCTTCCGGTAACAATGAGCAGTTCTTC. This codes for CSVDGRASGNNEQFF. The chain couples TRBV29-1 to TRBJ2-1, with a weak D call TRBD2 (5 bases). There are 15 residues in the CDR3. Germline lookup yields CDR1 SQVTM and CDR2 ANQGSEA. V was trimmed by 3 bases and J by 5 bases, leaving 17 bases between them.

CDR3 region: CASSSKSGSNNEQFF. The DNA for the CDR3 is TGCGCCAGCAGCTCGAAAAGCGGGAGTAACAATGAGCAGTTCTTC. V gene TRBV4-1 combines with J gene TRBJ2-1, with TRBD2 identical over 8 bases. With V trimmed by 5 bases and J by 5 bases, 8 bases remained unmatched. The CDR3 extends over 15 amino acids. The germline V gene encodes CDR1 MGHRA and CDR2 YSYEKL.

The chain combines TRBV5-1 with TRBJ1-5; D is uncertain. Germline V gene lookup returns CDR1 SGHRS and CDR2 YFSETQ. CDR3 size: 16 residues. V dropped 0 bases and J dropped 3 bases, with 13 bases sitting between them. The CDR3 coding sequence is TGCGCCAGCAGCTTGGATGGACGTGCTACCAATCAGCCCCAGCATTTT. As protein: CASSLDGRATNQPQHF.

This chain connects TRBV2 to TRBJ2-5; TRBD2 matches 9 bases. The V segment lost 1 base and the J segment 5 bases; nucleotides outside the gene matches: 5. The germline CDR1 and CDR2 sequences are SNHLY and FYNNEI. The CDR3 length is 15 residues. The CDR3 DNA sequence: TGTGCCAGCAGTGAAGATAGCGGGAGACGGGAGACCCAGTACTTC. The encoded protein is CASSEDSGRRETQYF.

The CDR3 sequence is CASIGPVRPVEGHLNYGYTF. CDR3 sequence (DNA): TGTGCCAGTATAGGACCCGTTCGTCCCGTGGAAGGGCACCTTAACTATGGCTACACCTTC. The chain employs TRBV19 and TRBJ1-2, with D unclear. Germline V gene sequence: CDR1 LNHDA, CDR2 SQIVND (reference sequence). Trimming removed 7 bases at V and 1 base at J, with 31 bases between. The CDR3 runs to 20 residues.